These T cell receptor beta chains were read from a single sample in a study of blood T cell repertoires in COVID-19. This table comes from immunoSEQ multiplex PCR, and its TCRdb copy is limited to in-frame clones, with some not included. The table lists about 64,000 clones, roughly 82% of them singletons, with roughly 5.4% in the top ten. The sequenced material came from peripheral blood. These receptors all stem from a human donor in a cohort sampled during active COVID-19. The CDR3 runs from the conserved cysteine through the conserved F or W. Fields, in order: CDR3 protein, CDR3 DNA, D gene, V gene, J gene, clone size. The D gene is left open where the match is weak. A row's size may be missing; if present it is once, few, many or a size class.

CDR3: CASSQDGTSGGARDTQYF; DNA: TGTGCCAGCAGCCAAGATGGGACCAGCGGGGGGGCCAGAGATACGCAGTATTTT; D: TRBD2; V: TRBV3-1/TRBV3-2; J: TRBJ2-3; size: .
CDR3: CASSQDRRQGPNYGYTF; DNA: TGTGCCAGCAGCCAAGATAGGAGACAGGGGCCCAACTATGGCTACACCTTC; D: TRBD1; V: TRBV14; J: TRBJ1-2; size: .
CDR3: CASSYLDRVHEQYF; DNA: TGTGCCAGCAGTTACCTGGACAGGGTCCACGAGCAGTACTTC; D: TRBD1; V: TRBV6-2/TRBV6-3; J: TRBJ2-7; size: .
CDR3: CAWMPPGGSRGYTF; DNA: TGTGCCTGGATGCCCCCCGGGGGTTCTAGAGGCTACACCTTC; D: .; V: TRBV30; J: TRBJ1-2; size: .
CDR3: CAWSWTGFATNEKLFF; DNA: TGTGCCTGGAGTTGGACAGGGTTTGCTACTAATGAAAAACTGTTTTTT; D: TRBD1; V: TRBV30; J: TRBJ1-4; size: .
CDR3: CASSTGVRDTQYF; DNA: TGTGCCAGTAGTACAGGGGTGAGAGATACGCAGTATTTT; D: .; V: TRBV19; J: TRBJ2-3; size: .
CDR3: CASSPRQGWSPLHF; DNA: TGTGCCAGCAGCCCACGACAGGGCTGGTCACCCCTCCACTTT; D: TRBD1; V: TRBV5-4; J: TRBJ1-6; size: .
CDR3: CASRSPGTGFTEAFF; DNA: TGTGCCAGCAGATCCCCGGGGACAGGGTTTACTGAAGCTTTCTTT; D: TRBD1; V: TRBV27; J: TRBJ1-1; size: .
CDR3: CASSYHGTGNTGELFF; DNA: TGTGCCAGCAGTTACCACGGGACAGGGAACACCGGGGAGCTGTTTTTT; D: TRBD1; V: TRBV6-6; J: TRBJ2-2; size: .
CDR3: CASSRTSGDNEQFF; DNA: TGTGCCAGCAGCCGGACTAGCGGGGACAATGAGCAGTTCTTC; D: TRBD2; V: TRBV7-9; J: TRBJ2-1; size: .
CDR3: CASRGQGNETQYF; DNA: TGTGCCAGCAGGGGACAGGGGAACGAGACCCAGTACTTC; D: TRBD1; V: TRBV28; J: TRBJ2-5; size: once
CDR3: CASSAGTSVWNEQFF; DNA: TGTGCCAGCAGCGCTGGGACTAGCGTTTGGAATGAGCAGTTCTTC; D: TRBD2; V: TRBV9; J: TRBJ2-1; size: .
CDR3: CASSVSGGRGEQYF; DNA: TGTGCCAGCAGCGTTTCGGGGGGGCGGGGCGAGCAGTACTTC; D: TRBD2; V: TRBV6-6; J: TRBJ2-7; size: .
CDR3: CASSPTGTRRPFF; DNA: TGTGCCAGCTCACCTACAGGGACCCGACGTCCGTTTTTT; D: .; V: TRBV18; J: TRBJ2-2; size: once
CDR3: CASSWGTSGDGDTQYF; DNA: TGCGCCAGCAGCTGGGGGACTAGCGGGGATGGAGATACGCAGTATTTT; D: TRBD2; V: TRBV5-1; J: TRBJ2-3; size: .
CDR3: CASSQDKNGDTQYF; DNA: TGCGCCAGCAGCCAAGATAAGAACGGGGATACGCAGTATTTT; D: .; V: TRBV4-1; J: TRBJ2-3; size: .
CDR3: CSAGTGMNTEAFF; DNA: TGCAGCGCCGGGACAGGGATGAACACTGAAGCTTTCTTT; D: TRBD1; V: TRBV29-1; J: TRBJ1-1; size: .
CDR3: CAWSGALAGGLNEQFF; DNA: TGTGCCTGGAGTGGCGCCTTAGCGGGGGGGCTTAATGAGCAGTTCTTC; D: TRBD2; V: TRBV30; J: TRBJ2-1; size: .
CDR3: CASSEVGGGSGELFF; DNA: TGTGCCAGCAGTGAAGTAGGGGGTGGGTCCGGGGAGCTGTTTTTT; D: .; V: TRBV6-1; J: TRBJ2-2; size: few
CDR3: CASSRSPYNSPLHF; DNA: TGTGCCAGCAGCCGGAGCCCCTATAATTCACCCCTCCACTTT; D: .; V: TRBV7-2; J: TRBJ1-6; size: .
CDR3: CASSADGQGSREQYF; DNA: TGTGCCAGCAGTGCAGATGGACAGGGGTCGCGCGAGCAGTACTTC; D: TRBD1; V: TRBV5-4; J: TRBJ2-7; size: .
CDR3: CASSEKGANEKLFF; DNA: TGTGCCAGCAGCGAGAAGGGAGCTAATGAAAAACTGTTTTTT; D: .; V: TRBV9; J: TRBJ1-4; size: .
CDR3: CAWTPGQGTYYGYTF; DNA: TGTGCCTGGACCCCGGGACAGGGGACTTATTATGGCTACACCTTC; D: TRBD1; V: TRBV30; J: TRBJ1-2; size: .
CDR3: CASSKGQDRYNEQFF; DNA: TGTGCCAGCAGCAAAGGCCAAGACAGGTACAATGAGCAGTTCTTC; D: .; V: TRBV9; J: TRBJ2-1; size: .
CDR3: CASSPGETQYF; DNA: TGTGCCAGCTCACCGGGCGAGACCCAGTACTTC; D: .; V: TRBV18; J: TRBJ2-5; size: .
CDR3: CASSQRRGREEGGYTF; DNA: TGTGCCAGCAGCCAAAGGCGAGGACGGGAGGAAGGAGGCTACACCTTC; D: .; V: TRBV7-9; J: TRBJ1-2; size: few
CDR3: CASSDVSGGGETQYF; DNA: TGTGCCAGCAGTGATGTCAGCGGGGGTGGTGAGACCCAGTACTTC; D: TRBD2; V: TRBV2; J: TRBJ2-5; size: .
CDR3: CASSQGRGRTDTQYF; DNA: TGCGCCAGCAGCCAAGGGCGGGGTCGCACAGATACGCAGTATTTT; D: .; V: TRBV4-3; J: TRBJ2-3; size: .
CDR3: CASSLLGTGYPGELFF; DNA: TGTGCCAGCAGCTTACTTGGGACAGGGTATCCCGGGGAGCTGTTTTTT; D: TRBD1; V: TRBV7-3; J: TRBJ2-2; size: once